These 26 T cell receptor beta chains originate from one sample sequenced in a study of T cells after yellow fever vaccination. TCRdb reprocessed the 5' RACE reads via MiXCR and lists one record per CDR3 protein. The sample yields tens of thousands of distinct CDR3 sequences, more than 5.5% seen once. The sequences come from CD8+ T cells sorted from PBMCs, collected on the day of the first yellow fever vaccination. The receptors stem from a young man who received the YFV17D yellow fever vaccine.

This clonotype showed up just a few times. The chain recombines TRBV2 with TRBJ2-1, with TRBD2 matching 11 bases. The CDR3 is 14 residues long. Germline-derived CDR1 and CDR2 are SNHLY and FYNNEI. V trimming: 3 bases; J trimming: 6 bases; junction bases outside the gene matches: 1. The chain's CDR3 is CASSEGTSGNEQFF. As DNA, the CDR3 is TGTGCCAGCAGTGAGGGGACTAGCGGCAATGAGCAGTTCTTC.

This chain uses TRBV20-1 with TRBJ2-3; no clear D. This CDR3 region has 14 residues. Germline CDR1 and CDR2: DFQATT and SNEGSKA (reference sequence). The V end was cut by 1 base, the J end by 0 bases, with 8 bases between. The DNA for the CDR3 is TGCAGTGCTAGAGTATTCACTAGCACAGATACGCAGTATTTT. It yields the protein CSARVFTSTDTQYF.

There are many counts of this clonotype. The chain combines TRBV7-2 with TRBJ2-5, with D unclear. Between the trimmed V and J ends, which lost 5 bases and 0 bases, there was a span of 13 bases. CDR1 SGHTA and CDR2 FQGNSA come from the germline V gene. The CDR3 totals 15 residues. CDR3: CASSLYVDYQETQYF. In DNA form, the CDR3 reads TGTGCCAGCAGCCTCTATGTAGACTACCAAGAGACCCAGTACTTC.

In this sample, this clonotype turned up many times. The rearrangement uses TRBV11-1 and TRBJ2-1; D is undetermined. Germline V gives CDR1 SGHAT, CDR2 FQDESV (reference sequence). There are 16 residues in the CDR3. V was shortened by 5 bases and J by 5 bases, with 19 bases between the two germline ends. The CDR3 DNA reads as TGTGCCAGCAGCCCCGGACCGACAAACCCTCACAATGAGCAGTTCTTC. Encoded protein: CASSPGPTNPHNEQFF.

This sequence joins TRBV5-2 and TRBJ1-4; TRBD1 is taken as the D call from the table, unchecked against the DNA. TRBV5-2 constitutes a pseudogene. There are 16 residues in the CDR3. CDR3 DNA sequence: TGTGCCATGGGCCCCGGGCTCCTCTGCACTAATGAAAAACTGTTTTTT. Translated, it gives CAMGPGLLCTNEKLFF.

This sequence joins TRBV7-8 and TRBJ2-3; D is possibly TRBD2 (7 bases). V was shortened by 4 bases and J by 3 bases, with 17 bases between the two germline ends. The CDR3 has 16 residues. Germline CDR1 and CDR2: SGHVS and FQNEAQ. The CDR3 DNA reads as TGTGCCAGCAGCTCGAAAGGGGGGGCCATGACAGATACGCAGTATTTT. Translation gives CASSSKGGAMTDTQYF.

About this clonotype itself: This may be a read error, as it is one base from a much larger clone. The J gene is TRBJ2-2, the V gene TRBV28; 8 nucleotides align to TRBD1. Germline CDR1 and CDR2: MDHEN and SYDVKM. J gave up 6 bases and V 4 bases, and 1 base lay outside the gene matches. The CDR3 has 13 amino acids. CDR3 sequence: CASSSTGAGELFF. Here the CDR3 DNA reads TGTGCCAGCAGTTCGACAGGGGCCGGGGAGCTGTTTTTT. Based on the CDR3 plus reference TRBV28 and TRBJ2-2, the full variable domain is DVKVTQSSRYLVKRTGEKVFLECVQDMDHENMFWYRQDPGLGLRLIYFSYDVKMKEKGDIPEGYSVSREKKERFSLILESASTNQTSMYLCASSSTGAGELFFGEGSRLTVL.

This clonotype came up a few times. The chain is built from TRBV20-1 and TRBJ1-2, with 8 positions matching TRBD1. CDR1 is DFQATT and CDR2 is SNEGSKA in the germline V gene (reference sequence). The CDR3 is 14 amino acids. The junction had 14 bases not matched to a gene; V was cut back by 6 bases and J by 8 bases. The CDR3 coding sequence is TGCAGTGCGCTGACAGGGGTCGCCGCAGGAGGCTACACCTTC. Protein product: CSALTGVAAGGYTF.

This clonotype was recorded at least ten times. This CDR3 is CARTSGEETQYF. CDR3 sequence (DNA): TGTGCCAGGACTAGCGGGGAAGAGACCCAGTACTTC. The chain employs TRBV2 and TRBJ2-5, with 11 bases fitting TRBD2. CDR3 size: 12 residues. Germline V gene lookup returns CDR1 SNHLY and CDR2 FYNNEI. J was trimmed by 3 bases and V by 9 bases; bases with no gene match: 0.

This clonotype was seen ten or more times. The chain carries TRBV27 and TRBJ2-5, with D uncertain. The V gene's germline CDR1 is MNHEY and CDR2 SMNVEV (reference sequence). V lost 3 bases and J 5 bases, leaving 13 bases between the germline ends. The CDR3 sequence is 14 residues long. The CDR3 coding sequence is TGTGCCAGCAGTTTCCGTCATGGTTGGGAGACCCAGTACTTC. It is translated as CASSFRHGWETQYF.

The chain employs TRBV7-3 and TRBJ2-6; the match to TRBD1 covers 9 bases. Germline loops: CDR1 SGHTA, CDR2 FQGTGA. Losses at the gene ends were 5 bases for V and 1 base for J; bases not matched to a gene: 9. The CDR3 contains 18 residues. The chain's CDR3 is CASSATGGVLSGANVLTF. The CDR3, as DNA: TGTGCCAGCAGCGCTACAGGGGGCGTGTTGTCTGGGGCCAACGTCCTGACTTTC. The complete variable domain, with remaining parts taken from reference TRBV7-3 and TRBJ2-6, reads GAGVSQTPSNKVTEKGKYVELRCDPISGHTALYWYRQSLGQGPEFLIYFQGTGAADDSGLPNDRFFAVRPEGSVSTLKIQRTERGDSAVYLCASSATGGVLSGANVLTFGAGSRLTVL.

In its sample, this clonotype was seen many times. V is TRBV7-9 and J is TRBJ2-3; D not certain. The CDR3 sequence is 15 residues long. V lost 1 base to trimming and J lost 2 bases, with 10 bases between them. CDR1 is SEHNR, CDR2 FQNEAQ, per germline (reference sequence). The CDR3 region is CASSLESLITDTQYF. CDR3 nucleotides: TGTGCCAGCAGCTTAGAATCGCTGATCACAGATACGCAGTATTTT. Full variable domain (remainder filled in from reference TRBV7-9 and TRBJ2-3): DTGVSQNPRHKITKRGQNVTFRCDPISEHNRLYWYRQTLGQGPEFLTYFQNEAQLEKSRLLSDRFSAERPKGSFSTLEIQRTEQGDSAMYLCASSLESLITDTQYFGPGTRLTVL.

This clonotype was seen only a few times. The V call is TRBV12-3 or TRBV12-4, the J call TRBJ2-5; 9 bases map to TRBD1. There are 16 residues in the CDR3. With 3 bases clipped from V and 4 bases from J, the junction kept 9 bases outside the gene matches. The CDR3 sequence: CASSFPDRGAGETQYF. DNA for the CDR3: TGTGCCAGCAGTTTTCCCGACAGGGGGGCGGGAGAGACCCAGTACTTC.

This clonotype appeared a few times. The chain employs TRBV4-1 and TRBJ1-1; D is perhaps TRBD1 (5 bases). Germline V gives CDR1 MGHRA, CDR2 YSYEKL. V lost 0 bases and J 7 bases, leaving 12 bases between the germline ends. The CDR3 has 14 amino acids. The CDR3 loop reads CASSQEARESEAFF. In DNA form, the CDR3 reads TGCGCCAGCAGCCAAGAAGCCAGGGAGAGTGAAGCTTTCTTT.

The chain is built from TRBV7-9 and TRBJ1-5, with 7 bases aligning to TRBD1. The germline CDR1 and CDR2 sequences are SEHNR and FQNEAQ (reference sequence). Unmatched junction bases numbered 5, after V lost 3 bases and J lost 6 bases. The CDR3 is 14 residues long. CDR3 sequence: CASSLAGGSQPQHF. In DNA form, the CDR3 reads TGTGCCAGCAGCTTGGCAGGGGGAAGTCAGCCCCAGCATTTT.

There are a few counts of this clonotype. This chain connects TRBV20-1 to TRBJ2-3; the match to TRBD2 covers 9 bases. CDR3 length: 16 amino acids. V was pared by 3 bases and J by 0 bases, with 7 bases of the junction left unmatched. Germline V lookup: CDR1 DFQATT, CDR2 SNEGSKA (reference sequence). The CDR3 DNA is TGCAGTGCTAGTATAGCTAGCGGGGCTAGCACAGATACGCAGTATTTT. Its translation: CSASIASGASTDTQYF.

On this clonotype itself: A much bigger clone sits one base away, suggesting this may be a read error. The chain combines TRBV7-7 with TRBJ2-3; TRBD1 aligns across 10 bases. Germline V gene data show CDR1 as SSHAT and CDR2 as FNYEAQ (reference sequence). The CDR3 runs to 15 residues. The CDR3 DNA sequence: TGTGCTAGCAGCTCAGGGACAGGGGACACAGATACGCAGTATTTT. It codes for CASSSGTGDTDTQYF.

Many counts were recorded for this clonotype. CDR3 coding DNA: TGTGCCAGCAGTTCACCCGGTTGCGAGCAGTTCTTC. As protein: CASSSPGCEQFF. This rearrangement joins TRBV28 to TRBJ2-1; D not certain. Germline-derived CDR1 and CDR2 are MDHEN and SYDVKM. V lost 4 bases and J lost 10, with 11 bases in between. The CDR3 extends over 12 amino acids.

This clonotype has at least ten counts. V and J are TRBV6-2 or TRBV6-3 and TRBJ2-7, with TRBD1 matching 7 bases. V lost 0 bases and J lost 2; bases outside the gene matches: 10. The CDR3 length is 17 residues. Germline CDR1 reads MNHEY; CDR2 reads SVGEGT. The CDR3 protein is CASSYSTETGRPYEQYF. DNA of the CDR3: TGTGCCAGCAGTTACTCGACGGAGACAGGGCGACCCTACGAGCAGTACTTC.

This clonotype occurred many times. The chain recombines TRBV11-1 with TRBJ2-2; 9 bases agree with TRBD2. This CDR3 is built from 18 residues. The junction had 9 bases not matched to a gene; V was cut back by 4 bases and J by 0 bases. Germline V gene lookup returns CDR1 SGHAT and CDR2 FQDESV (reference sequence). CDR3 loop: CASSYQRGEPPNTGELFF. The CDR3 coding sequence is TGTGCCAGCAGCTACCAGCGGGGGGAACCCCCGAACACCGGGGAGCTGTTTTTT. The full variable domain, in which reference TRBV11-1 and TRBJ2-2 provide the parts outside the CDR3, is EAEVAQSPRYKITEKSQAVAFWCDPISGHATLYWYRQILGQGPELLVQFQDESVVDDSQLPKDRFSAERLKGVDSTLKIQPAELGDSAMYLCASSYQRGEPPNTGELFFGEGSRLTVL.

This chain uses TRBV4-1 with TRBJ1-1; D remains unclear. The V and J ends lost 5 bases and 4 bases respectively, with 5 bases between them. CDR1 and CDR2 (germline): MGHRA, YSYEKL. The CDR3 sequence is 11 residues long. The CDR3: CASSSTTEAFF. DNA of the CDR3: TGCGCCAGCAGCTCCACCACTGAAGCTTTCTTT.

This clonotype has just a few counts. DNA for the CDR3: TGTGCTAGTGGTTCGCTCCTTCGGGGGGAACTAGCCAAAAACATTCAGTACTTC. Residues: CASGSLLRGELAKNIQYF. The chain uses TRBV12-5 and TRBJ2-4, with 7 bases aligning to TRBD2. Germline V lookup: CDR1 LGHNT, CDR2 FRNRAP. This CDR3 is built from 18 residues. V gave up 4 bases and J gave up 0 bases; unmatched junction bases: 12.

This clonotype showed up many times. CDR3: CASSLGPGVTGELFF. The CDR3 DNA is TGTGCCAGCAGCTTAGGTCCGGGGGTAACCGGGGAGCTGTTTTTT. The rearrangement links TRBV7-2 to TRBJ2-2; D might be TRBD2 (6 bases). Germline values: CDR1 SGHTA, CDR2 FQGNSA. There are 15 residues in the CDR3. V was pared by 1 base and J by 5 bases, with 11 bases between.

This clonotype was seen only a few times. The chain joins TRBV15 to TRBJ2-5; 10 nucleotides match TRBD2. Germline CDR1 is LNHNV and CDR2 is YYDKDF (reference sequence). The length of the CDR3 is 15 residues. The trim removed 3 bases at V and 5 bases at J, leaving 6 bases unmatched. The CDR3 coding sequence is TGTGCCACCAGCAGGAGCGGGGGGGCCAGTGAGACCCAGTACTTC. Amino acids: CATSRSGGASETQYF.

This clonotype was detected only a few times. The V call is TRBV4-2, the J call TRBJ1-4; D not resolved. From germline, CDR1 is LGHNA and CDR2 YNFKEQ. This CDR3 is built from 18 residues. The V end was cut by 0 bases, the J end by 0 bases, with 14 bases between. The DNA for the CDR3 is TGTGCCAGCAGCCAAGATTCGGCAGGCGCTGCAACTAATGAAAAACTGTTTTTT. Translated: CASSQDSAGAATNEKLFF.

This clonotype was counted many times. The genes are TRBV7-9 and TRBJ1-1; no reliable D call. Germline CDR1 and CDR2: SEHNR and FQNEAQ (reference sequence). The CDR3 consists of 12 residues. The V gene lost 5 bases and the J gene lost 1 base, with 5 bases spanning the gap. CDR3: CASSPENTEAFF. The CDR3 region has the DNA TGTGCCAGCAGCCCGGAGAACACTGAAGCTTTCTTT. The full variable domain, its missing parts supplied by reference TRBV7-9 and TRBJ1-1, is DTGVSQNPRHKITKRGQNVTFRCDPISEHNRLYWYRQTLGQGPEFLTYFQNEAQLEKSRLLSDRFSAERPKGSFSTLEIQRTEQGDSAMYLCASSPENTEAFFGQGTRLTVV.